This is a list of T cell receptor beta chains from one sample in a study of shared clonotypes between healthy human individuals. Assay used: immunoSEQ multiplex PCR; TCRdb lists only in-frame clones, some missing. The sample lists roughly 2.1 million clones, about 92% occurring once. Specimen: naive CD8+ T cells from PBMCs. The receptors derive from a young man in good health. Some clones in this sample may be carry-over from other donors' samples. Both conserved end residues are part of each CDR3. The size field is filled for only some rows; it gives once, few, many or a size class.

j_call: TRBJ2-7
clone_size: .
v_call: TRBV9
cdr3_aa: CASSVGQGSWEQYF

j_call: TRBJ2-1
clone_size: .
v_call: TRBV9
cdr3_aa: CASSVGILASDEQFF

j_call: TRBJ2-7
clone_size: .
v_call: TRBV7-9
cdr3_aa: CASSLAGQGTYEQYF

j_call: TRBJ2-1
clone_size: .
v_call: TRBV4-3
cdr3_aa: CASSQVTYSEEGVEQFF

j_call: TRBJ1-1
clone_size: .
v_call: TRBV6-5
cdr3_aa: CASSYREGNTEAFF

j_call: TRBJ2-7
clone_size: .
v_call: TRBV29-1
cdr3_aa: CSVELGTSASYEQYF

j_call: TRBJ2-7
clone_size: .
v_call: TRBV11-2
cdr3_aa: CASSLDLGFEGYF

j_call: TRBJ2-3
clone_size: .
v_call: TRBV7-8
cdr3_aa: CASSPRRDRVGTDTQYF

j_call: TRBJ1-5
clone_size: .
v_call: TRBV19
cdr3_aa: CASSIEPPGGNQPQHF

j_call: TRBJ2-2
clone_size: .
v_call: TRBV5-1
cdr3_aa: CASANTGELFF

j_call: TRBJ2-3
clone_size: .
v_call: TRBV11-1
cdr3_aa: CASSPNVRTGATDTQYF

j_call: TRBJ2-7
clone_size: .
v_call: TRBV20-1
cdr3_aa: CSTLQGNEQYF

j_call: TRBJ2-7
clone_size: .
v_call: TRBV4-1
cdr3_aa: CASSQDGAGAQYEQYF

j_call: TRBJ2-7
clone_size: .
v_call: TRBV29-1
cdr3_aa: CSVVGGRGYEQYF

j_call: TRBJ1-5
clone_size: .
v_call: TRBV7-2
cdr3_aa: CASSFISNQPQHF

j_call: TRBJ2-3
clone_size: .
v_call: TRBV11-2
cdr3_aa: CASSAGRLSTDTQYF

j_call: TRBJ2-7
clone_size: once
v_call: TRBV19
cdr3_aa: CASSVAGDYEQYF

j_call: TRBJ2-7
clone_size: .
v_call: TRBV27
cdr3_aa: CASSARQGQTYEQYF

j_call: TRBJ2-1
clone_size: once
v_call: TRBV11-2
cdr3_aa: CASSPIASSYNEQFF

j_call: TRBJ2-7
clone_size: .
v_call: TRBV15
cdr3_aa: CATSRETRNSYEQYF

j_call: TRBJ2-2
clone_size: .
v_call: TRBV19
cdr3_aa: CASNSETGELFF

j_call: TRBJ1-1
clone_size: few
v_call: TRBV25-1
cdr3_aa: CASSGNTHTEAFF

j_call: TRBJ2-2
clone_size: once
v_call: TRBV5-6
cdr3_aa: CASSSGLAGVWAGELFF

j_call: TRBJ2-7
clone_size: .
v_call: TRBV27
cdr3_aa: CASSLRGTLAYEQYF

j_call: TRBJ2-3
clone_size: .
v_call: TRBV28
cdr3_aa: CASSATSANTDTQYF

j_call: TRBJ2-7
clone_size: .
v_call: TRBV27
cdr3_aa: CASSWARGTYEQYF

j_call: TRBJ2-7
clone_size: once
v_call: TRBV19
cdr3_aa: CASSISASGGYEQYF

j_call: TRBJ2-3
clone_size: once
v_call: TRBV9
cdr3_aa: CASSVGLALGDTQYF

j_call: TRBJ1-1
clone_size: .
v_call: TRBV27
cdr3_aa: CASSGQGATEAFF

j_call: TRBJ2-2
clone_size: .
v_call: TRBV9
cdr3_aa: CASSVAPGLAAGELFF

j_call: TRBJ1-3
clone_size: .
v_call: TRBV19
cdr3_aa: CASSIGTDSGNTIYF

j_call: TRBJ2-7
clone_size: .
v_call: TRBV28
cdr3_aa: CASSWAGGSYEQYF

j_call: TRBJ2-2
clone_size: .
v_call: TRBV29-1
cdr3_aa: CSVGGRRTNTGELFF

j_call: TRBJ2-7
clone_size: once
v_call: TRBV27
cdr3_aa: CASGLVGVEQYF

j_call: TRBJ2-7
clone_size: once
v_call: TRBV2
cdr3_aa: CASSGGAGLSYEQYF

j_call: TRBJ1-4
clone_size: .
v_call: TRBV29-1
cdr3_aa: CSVGLRGATNEKLFF

j_call: TRBJ2-7
clone_size: .
v_call: TRBV5-6
cdr3_aa: CASSLWGDEQYF

j_call: TRBJ2-1
clone_size: once
v_call: TRBV29-1
cdr3_aa: CSVTWGHSSYNEQFF

j_call: TRBJ2-1
clone_size: .
v_call: TRBV4-2
cdr3_aa: CASSQGGPLAAAYNEQFF

j_call: TRBJ2-1
clone_size: .
v_call: TRBV18
cdr3_aa: CASSPTGFPYNEQFF

j_call: TRBJ2-7
clone_size: .
v_call: TRBV29-1
cdr3_aa: CSVPGLATYEQYF

j_call: TRBJ1-5
clone_size: .
v_call: TRBV19
cdr3_aa: CASSIIQNQPQHF